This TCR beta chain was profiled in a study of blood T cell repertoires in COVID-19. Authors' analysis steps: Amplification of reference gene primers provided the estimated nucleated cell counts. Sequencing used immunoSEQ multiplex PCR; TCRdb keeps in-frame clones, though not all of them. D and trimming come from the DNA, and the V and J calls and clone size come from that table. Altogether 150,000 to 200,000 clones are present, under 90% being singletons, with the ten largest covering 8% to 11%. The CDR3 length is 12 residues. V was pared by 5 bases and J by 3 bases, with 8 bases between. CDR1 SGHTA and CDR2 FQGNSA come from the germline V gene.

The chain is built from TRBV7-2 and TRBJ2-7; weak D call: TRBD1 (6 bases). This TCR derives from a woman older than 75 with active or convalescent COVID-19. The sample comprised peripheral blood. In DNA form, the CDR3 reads TGTGCCAGCAGCATACAGGGCTACGAGCAGTACTTC. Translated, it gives CASSIQGYEQYF.